This T cell receptor beta chain is drawn from a study of response to subunit inactivated influenza vaccine. In this sample, this clonotype turned up a few times. V was pared by 5 bases and J by 2 bases, with 12 bases of the junction left unmatched. This CDR3 region has 17 residues. Each CDR3 protein is one row after TCRdb ran MiXCR on the RT-PCR reads. The profile shows about 170,000 distinct CDR3 sequences, 12% of them singletons. The sample was also reused in another study, on T cells expressing NK-cell markers. From that study: It was by 5'RACE template switching with UMIs that TCR beta cDNA was made. HCMV specificity of the expanded NKG2C+ T cell clones was not established.

The chain has TRBV12-3 or TRBV12-4 and TRBJ2-1; 7 bases line up with TRBD1. This clonotype was sampled from a man between 45 and 60 years old who received an inactivated influenza vaccine. The sequences come from CD8+ T cells sorted from PBMCs, collected about 13 days after vaccination. Here the CDR3 DNA reads TGTGCCAGCAGTCTTGGGACAGCACCTCAACCCTACAATGAGCAGTTCTTC. Residues: CASSLGTAPQPYNEQFF.